The entry below describes one TCR beta chain. The record originates from a study of T cell changes during pregnancy in multiple sclerosis. The repertoire was sequenced with immunoSEQ multiplex PCR; TCRdb's copy has only in-frame clones and lacks some. The sample lists 70,000 to 95,000 clones; around 91% were seen once. Sequences were derived from peripheral blood, sampled before pregnancy. The receptor comes from a female donor with multiple sclerosis, enrolled in a pregnancy study.

The CDR3: CAWTLGVSSGNTIYF. The DNA of the CDR3 is TGTGCCTGGACCCTAGGGGTTAGCTCTGGAAACACCATATATTTT. This chain uses TRBV30 with TRBJ1-3; D might be TRBD1 (5 bases). Trimming cost V 4 bases and J 0 bases, with 13 bases left between them. Germline V CDR1 and CDR2: GTSNPN, SVGIG (reference sequence). This CDR3 region has 15 residues.